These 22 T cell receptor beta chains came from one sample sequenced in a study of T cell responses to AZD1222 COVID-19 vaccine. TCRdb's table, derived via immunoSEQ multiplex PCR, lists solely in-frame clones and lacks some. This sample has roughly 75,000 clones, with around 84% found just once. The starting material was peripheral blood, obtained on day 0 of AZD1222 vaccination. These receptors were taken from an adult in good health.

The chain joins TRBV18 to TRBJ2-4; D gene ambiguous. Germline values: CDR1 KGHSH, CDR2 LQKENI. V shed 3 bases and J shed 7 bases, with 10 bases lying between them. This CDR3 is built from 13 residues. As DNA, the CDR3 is TGTGCCAGCTCACCTCCTGGGCGGAACATTCAGTACTTC. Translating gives CASSPPGRNIQYF.

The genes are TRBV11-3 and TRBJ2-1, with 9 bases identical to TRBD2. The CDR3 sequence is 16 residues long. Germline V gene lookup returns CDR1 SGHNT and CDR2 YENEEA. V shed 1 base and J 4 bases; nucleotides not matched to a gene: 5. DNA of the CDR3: TGTGCCAGCAGCTTAGTTTTAGCGGGGGATTACAATGAGCAGTTCTTC. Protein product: CASSLVLAGDYNEQFF. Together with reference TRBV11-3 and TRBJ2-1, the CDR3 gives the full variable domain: EAGVVQSPRYKIIEKKQPVAFWCNPISGHNTLYWYLQNLGQGPELLIRYENEEAVDDSQLPKDRFSAERLKGVDSTLKIQPAELGDSAVYLCASSLVLAGDYNEQFFGPGTRLTVL.

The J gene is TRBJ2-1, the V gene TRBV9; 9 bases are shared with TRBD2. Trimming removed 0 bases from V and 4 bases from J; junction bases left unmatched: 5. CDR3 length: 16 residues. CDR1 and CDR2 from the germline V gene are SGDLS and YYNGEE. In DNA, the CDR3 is TGTGCCAGCAGCGTAGGTCCTAGCGGGGATTACAATGAGCAGTTCTTC. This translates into CASSVGPSGDYNEQFF.

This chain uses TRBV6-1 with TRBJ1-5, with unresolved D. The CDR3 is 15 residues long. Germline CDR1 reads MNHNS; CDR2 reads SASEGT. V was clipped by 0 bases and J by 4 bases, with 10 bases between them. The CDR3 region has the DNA TGTGCCAGCAGTGAAGCGCTAGGACTTAATCAGCCCCAGCATTTT. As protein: CASSEALGLNQPQHF.

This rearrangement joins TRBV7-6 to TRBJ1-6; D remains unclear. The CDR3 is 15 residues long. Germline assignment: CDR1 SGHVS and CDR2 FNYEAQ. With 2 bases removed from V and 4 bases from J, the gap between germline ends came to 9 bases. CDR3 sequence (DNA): TGTGCCAGCAGCTTAAATTCCGGGTATAATTCACCCCTCCACTTT. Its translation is CASSLNSGYNSPLHF.

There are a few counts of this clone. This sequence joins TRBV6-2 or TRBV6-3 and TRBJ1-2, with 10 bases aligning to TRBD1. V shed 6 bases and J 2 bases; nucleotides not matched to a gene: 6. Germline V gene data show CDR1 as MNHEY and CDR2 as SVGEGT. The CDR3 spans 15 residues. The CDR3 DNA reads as TGTGCCAGCAGCCCCGTGGGACAGGGGAACTATGGCTACACCTTC. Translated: CASSPVGQGNYGYTF.

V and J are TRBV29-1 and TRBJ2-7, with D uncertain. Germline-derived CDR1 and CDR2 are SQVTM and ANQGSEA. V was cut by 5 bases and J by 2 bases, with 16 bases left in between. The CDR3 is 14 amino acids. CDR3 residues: CSVRILDAPYEQYF. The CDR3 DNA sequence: TGCAGCGTTCGGATCTTAGACGCCCCCTACGAGCAGTACTTC.

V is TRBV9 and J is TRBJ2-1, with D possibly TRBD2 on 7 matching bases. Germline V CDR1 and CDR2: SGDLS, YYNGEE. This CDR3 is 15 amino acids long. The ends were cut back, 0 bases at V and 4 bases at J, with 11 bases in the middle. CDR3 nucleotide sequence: TGTGCCAGCAGCGTAGACGGGGGGCCTTACAATGAGCAGTTCTTC. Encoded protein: CASSVDGGPYNEQFF.

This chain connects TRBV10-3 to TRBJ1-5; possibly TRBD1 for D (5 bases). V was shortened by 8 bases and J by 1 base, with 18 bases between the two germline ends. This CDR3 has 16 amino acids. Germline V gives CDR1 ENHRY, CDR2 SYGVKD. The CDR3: CAIGGRIGESNQPQHF. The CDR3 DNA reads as TGTGCCATCGGAGGTCGTATAGGGGAAAGCAATCAGCCCCAGCATTTT.

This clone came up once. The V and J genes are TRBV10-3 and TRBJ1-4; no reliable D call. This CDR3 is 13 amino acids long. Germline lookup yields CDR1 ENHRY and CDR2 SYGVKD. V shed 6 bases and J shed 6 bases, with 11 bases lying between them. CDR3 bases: TGTGCCATCAGGGAGAGGGATCATGAAAAACTGTTTTTT. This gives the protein CAIRERDHEKLFF.

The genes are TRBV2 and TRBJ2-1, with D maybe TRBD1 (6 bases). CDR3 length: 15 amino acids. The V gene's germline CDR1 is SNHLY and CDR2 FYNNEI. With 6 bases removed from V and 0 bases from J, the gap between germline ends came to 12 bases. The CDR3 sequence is CASRVQGGSYNEQFF. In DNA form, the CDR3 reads TGTGCCAGCAGAGTACAGGGTGGCTCCTACAATGAGCAGTTCTTC.

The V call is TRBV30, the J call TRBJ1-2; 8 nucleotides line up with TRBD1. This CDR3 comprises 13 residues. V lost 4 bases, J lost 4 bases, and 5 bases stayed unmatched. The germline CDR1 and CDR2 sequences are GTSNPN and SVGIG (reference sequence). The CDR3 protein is CAWTAGQGYGYTF. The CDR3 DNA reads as TGTGCCTGGACCGCAGGACAGGGCTATGGCTACACCTTC.

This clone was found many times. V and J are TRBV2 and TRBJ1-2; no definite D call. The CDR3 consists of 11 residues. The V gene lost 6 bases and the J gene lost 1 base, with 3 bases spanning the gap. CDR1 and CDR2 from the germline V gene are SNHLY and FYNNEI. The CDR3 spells CASSNNYGYTF. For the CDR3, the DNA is TGTGCCAGCAGCAATAACTATGGCTACACCTTC.

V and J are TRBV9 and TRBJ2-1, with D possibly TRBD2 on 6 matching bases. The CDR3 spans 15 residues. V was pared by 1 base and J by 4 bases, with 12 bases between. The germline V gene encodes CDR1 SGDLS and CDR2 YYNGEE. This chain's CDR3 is CASSVRSGPYNEQFF. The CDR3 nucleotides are TGTGCCAGCAGCGTACGGAGCGGGCCTTACAATGAGCAGTTCTTC.

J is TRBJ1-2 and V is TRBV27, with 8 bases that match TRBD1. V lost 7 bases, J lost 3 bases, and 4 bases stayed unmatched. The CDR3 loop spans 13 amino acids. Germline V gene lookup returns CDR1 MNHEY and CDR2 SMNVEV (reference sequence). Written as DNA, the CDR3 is TGTGCCAGCAAGGGGGACAGGTACTATGGCTACACCTTC. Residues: CASKGDRYYGYTF.

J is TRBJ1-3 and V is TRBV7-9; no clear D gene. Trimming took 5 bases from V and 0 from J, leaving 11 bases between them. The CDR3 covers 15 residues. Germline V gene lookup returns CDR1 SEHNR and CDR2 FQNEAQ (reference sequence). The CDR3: CASSPVTVSGNTIYF. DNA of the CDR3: TGTGCCAGCAGCCCTGTTACGGTCTCTGGAAACACCATATATTTT.

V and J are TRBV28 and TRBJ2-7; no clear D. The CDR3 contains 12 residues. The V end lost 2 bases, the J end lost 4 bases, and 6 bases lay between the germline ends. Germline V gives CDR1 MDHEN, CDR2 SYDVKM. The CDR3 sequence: CASSLAQYEQYF. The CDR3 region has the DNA TGTGCCAGCAGTTTAGCTCAATACGAGCAGTACTTC.

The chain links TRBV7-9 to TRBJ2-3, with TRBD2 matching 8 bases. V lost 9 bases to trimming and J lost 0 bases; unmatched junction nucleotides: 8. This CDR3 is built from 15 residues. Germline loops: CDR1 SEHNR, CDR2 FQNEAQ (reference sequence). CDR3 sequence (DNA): TGTGCCAGTAGCGGGGCCCTAACTAGCACAGATACGCAGTATTTT. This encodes CASSGALTSTDTQYF. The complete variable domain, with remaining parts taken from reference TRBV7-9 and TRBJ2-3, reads DTGVSQNPRHKITKRGQNVTFRCDPISEHNRLYWYRQTLGQGPEFLTYFQNEAQLEKSRLLSDRFSAERPKGSFSTLEIQRTEQGDSAMYLCASSGALTSTDTQYFGPGTRLTVL.

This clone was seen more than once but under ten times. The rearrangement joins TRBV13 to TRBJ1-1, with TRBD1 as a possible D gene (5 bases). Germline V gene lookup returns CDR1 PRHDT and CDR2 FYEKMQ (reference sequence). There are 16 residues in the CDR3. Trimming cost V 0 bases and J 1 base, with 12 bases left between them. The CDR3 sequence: CASSLGQGVRNTEAFF. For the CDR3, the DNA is TGTGCCAGCAGCTTAGGGCAGGGTGTAAGGAACACTGAAGCTTTCTTT.

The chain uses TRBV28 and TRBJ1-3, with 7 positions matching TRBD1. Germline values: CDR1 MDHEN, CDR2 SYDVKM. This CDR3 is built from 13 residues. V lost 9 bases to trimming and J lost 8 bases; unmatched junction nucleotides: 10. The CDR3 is CASGRDSSDTIYF. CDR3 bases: TGTGCCAGTGGTCGGGACAGTTCGGACACCATATATTTT.

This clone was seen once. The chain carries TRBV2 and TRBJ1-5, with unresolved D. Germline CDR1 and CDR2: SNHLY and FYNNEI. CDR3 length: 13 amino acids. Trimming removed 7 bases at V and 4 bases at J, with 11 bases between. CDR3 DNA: TGTGCCAGCAAAGGAGCCAGGAATCAGCCCCAGCATTTT. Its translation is CASKGARNQPQHF.

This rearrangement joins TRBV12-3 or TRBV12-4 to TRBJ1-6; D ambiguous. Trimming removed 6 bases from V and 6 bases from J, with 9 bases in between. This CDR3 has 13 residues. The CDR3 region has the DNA TGTGCCAGCAGCCGGGTCGCTAATTCACCCCTCCACTTT. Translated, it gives CASSRVANSPLHF.